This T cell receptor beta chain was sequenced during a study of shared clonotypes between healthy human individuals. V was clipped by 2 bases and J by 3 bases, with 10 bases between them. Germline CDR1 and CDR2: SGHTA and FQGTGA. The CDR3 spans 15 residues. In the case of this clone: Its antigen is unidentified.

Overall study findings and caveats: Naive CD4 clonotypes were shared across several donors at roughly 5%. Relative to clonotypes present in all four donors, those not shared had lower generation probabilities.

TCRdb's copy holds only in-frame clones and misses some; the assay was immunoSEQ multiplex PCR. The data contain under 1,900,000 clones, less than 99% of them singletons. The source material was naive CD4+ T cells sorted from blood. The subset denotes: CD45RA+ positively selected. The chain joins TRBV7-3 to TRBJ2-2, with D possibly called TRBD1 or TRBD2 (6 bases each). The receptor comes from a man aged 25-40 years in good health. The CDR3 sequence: CASSLDRRDTGELFF. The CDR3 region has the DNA TGTGCCAGCAGCTTAGACAGGAGGGACACCGGGGAGCTGTTTTTT. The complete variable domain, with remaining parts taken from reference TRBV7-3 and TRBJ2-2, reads GAGVSQTPSNKVTEKGKYVELRCDPISGHTALYWYRQSLGQGPEFLIYFQGTGAADDSGLPNDRFFAVRPEGSVSTLKIQRTERGDSAVYLCASSLDRRDTGELFFGEGSRLTVL.